The count of the clone carrying this T cell receptor (beta chain) is one. The assay was immunoSEQ multiplex PCR, and TCRdb's table has in-frame clones only and misses some. The table shows some 54,000 clones, with approximately 95% occurring only once. This sample was taken from a study of control samples from healthy donors and cancer patients. The length of the CDR3 is 15 residues. Germline CDR1 and CDR2: SGDLS and YYNGEE. J was trimmed by 3 bases and V by 0 bases; bases with no gene match: 3. The genes are TRBV9 and TRBJ2-1; TRBD1 matches at 7 bases. The receptor comes from a woman in her twenties or thirties in good health. The sequenced material came from blood. CDR3 residues: CASSVEGQVYNEQFF. The CDR3 coding sequence is TGTGCCAGCAGCGTAGAAGGACAGGTCTACAATGAGCAGTTCTTC.